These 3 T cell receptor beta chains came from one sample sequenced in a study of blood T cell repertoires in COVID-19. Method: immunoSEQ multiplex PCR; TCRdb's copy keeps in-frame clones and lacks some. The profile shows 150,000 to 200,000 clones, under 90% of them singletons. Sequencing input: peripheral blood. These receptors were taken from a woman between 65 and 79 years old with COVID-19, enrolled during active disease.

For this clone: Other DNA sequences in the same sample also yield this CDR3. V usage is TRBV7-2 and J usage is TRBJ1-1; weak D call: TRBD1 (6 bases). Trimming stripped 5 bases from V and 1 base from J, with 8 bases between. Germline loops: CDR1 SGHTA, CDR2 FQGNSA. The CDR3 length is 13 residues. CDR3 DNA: TGTGCCAGCAGCAGACAGGAGAACACTGAAGCTTTCTTT. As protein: CASSRQENTEAFF.

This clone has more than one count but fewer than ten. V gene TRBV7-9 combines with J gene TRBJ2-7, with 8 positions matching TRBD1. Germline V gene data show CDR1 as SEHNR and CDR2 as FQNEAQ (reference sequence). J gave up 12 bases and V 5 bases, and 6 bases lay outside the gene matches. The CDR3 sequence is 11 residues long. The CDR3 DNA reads TGTGCCAGCAGCCTCGGACAGGGTCTGTACTTC. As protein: CASSLGQGLYF.

The CDR3 here is CASSVDRVKDTQYF. Here the CDR3 DNA reads TGTGCCAGCAGCGTGGACAGGGTAAAAGATACGCAGTATTTT. V and J are TRBV5-4 and TRBJ2-3; 8 positions agree with TRBD1. Looked up from germline, CDR1 is SGHNT and CDR2 is YYREEE (reference sequence). V dropped 4 bases and J dropped 5; count of bases not matched to a gene: 6. This CDR3 contains 14 residues. The full variable domain, with the rest looked up from reference TRBV5-4 and TRBJ2-3, is ETGVTQSPTHLIKTRGQQVTLRCSSQSGHNTVSWYQQALGQGPQFIFQYYREEENGRGNFPPRFSGLQFPNYSSELNVNALELDDSALYLCASSVDRVKDTQYFGPGTRLTVL.